This T cell receptor beta chain was found in a study of regulatory T cells in long-lasting Graves disease (dated by TCRdb to the early 2020s). Broadly, across the study: Persistent Graves' disease meant more than 5 years of antithyroid drug treatment with TSH receptor autoantibodies that stayed positive. The study was conducted in China and was registered as a clinical trial. Persistent Graves' disease patients were compared with newly diagnosed Graves' disease patients by peripheral blood TCR sequencing and RNA sequencing. A total of roughly 33 samples were covered by TCR sequencing, comprising approximately 13 persistent and around 20 newly diagnosed Graves' disease patients. Antithyroid drugs had been taken for approximately 10 years on average by persistent Graves' disease patients in the clinical cohort.

The junction shows trimming of 5 bases on V and 5 bases on J, plus 21 bases between the germline ends. CDR1 DFQATT and CDR2 SNEGSKA were looked up in the germline V gene (reference sequence). The cysteine opens and the phenylalanine closes a CDR3 of 15 amino acids. The read is trimmed to its CDR3 DNA, 45 bases read in frame from base 1. The sample's time point label, decoded: persistent/refractory GD, antithyroid drugs over 5 years with positive TRAb. RNA was extracted from PBMCs in TRIzol for both TCR sequencing and RNA sequencing. Graves' disease was diagnosed according to American Thyroid Association guidelines. Recruitment of patients was carried out at an endocrinology department in Xi'an, China. Each patient gave roughly 10 milliliters of peripheral blood, collected in an EDTA anticoagulant tube. Ficoll Paque Plus density gradient separation was used to isolate PBMCs, and no further T cell sorting was performed. An Agilent 2100 Bioanalyzer and agarose gel were used to check RNA quality, and a NanoDrop 2000 was used to measure RNA concentration.

This clonotype was observed many times. No antigen is known for it. No qualities accompany the bases; no much larger clone lies one base away. Summary of the overall study and its limitations: As a limitation, the authors acknowledged that the small sample size may reduce accuracy. Lower TCR Shannon entropy and fewer highly expanded clones were observed in persistent Graves' disease patients than in newly diagnosed patients, which suggested clonal expansion. Sequencing and analysis were restricted to the TCR beta chain. Preferential use of TRBV28, TRBJ1-2 and TRBJ2-5 was observed in persistent disease, whereas TRBV20-1 and TRBJ2-1 were favored in newly diagnosed disease. More public clonotypes were shared among persistent patients (roughly 2,900) than among newly diagnosed patients (roughly 1,000). Only peripheral blood was studied, because thyroid tissue, the primary lesion, was inaccessible.

The library was prepared using multiplex PCR. TCRdb shows the sequencer as Illumina HiSeq 4000. To build TCR beta libraries, CDR3 regions were amplified by Arm-PCR using iRepertoire HTBI primers. Before sequencing, the PCR products underwent gel purification. Regarding the original processing steps: Across samples, roughly 60 TRBV and 14 TRBJ segments were identified and used for gene usage analysis of CDR3 amino acid clonotypes. COPE and FqMerger were used to merge the filtered high-quality paired reads into contigs. BLAST was used to align contigs to the IMGT TRBV, TRBD and TRBJ reference genes, and CDR3 was defined following IMGT. Any clonotype with a frequency above 0.1% was counted as a highly expanded clone. Shannon entropy served as the measure of repertoire diversity, while the Gini coefficient captured V-J evenness. Clonotypes shared by more than one individual were considered public. TCRdb trimmed the raw reads at Q25, called clones with MiXCR and kept productive beta chains. Each entry merges the rows of one CDR3 protein and shows their most common DNA and genes. The V and J calls come from TCRdb's annotation, not from the publication. This sample lists 250,000 to 300,000 distinct CDR3 sequences; around 20% were detected once. More than 50% of the sample rests with the top ten.

Specimen: peripheral blood mononuclear cells (PBMCs), collected when the disease was refractory, from a patient treated with antithyroid drugs. The chain joins TRBV20-1 to TRBJ2-5, and perhaps TRBD1 as D gene, on 5 matching bases. The receptor comes from a female donor with Graves disease. The bases read TGCAGTGCTGAGCCGTCCGACAGTGGTATGGAGACCCAGTACTTC. It encodes CSAEPSDSGMETQYF.